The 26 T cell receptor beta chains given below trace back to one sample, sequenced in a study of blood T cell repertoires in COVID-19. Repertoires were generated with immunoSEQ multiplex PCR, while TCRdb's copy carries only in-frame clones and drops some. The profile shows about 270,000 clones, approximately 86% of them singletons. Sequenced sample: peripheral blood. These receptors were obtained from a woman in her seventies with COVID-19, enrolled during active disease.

This CDR3 is CASSPPEGGGEFF. DNA for the CDR3: TGTGCCAGCTCACCACCGGAGGGCGGAGGGGAATTCTTC. The chain combines TRBV18 with TRBJ2-1, with D possibly matching TRBD2 (6 bases). The CDR3 contains 13 residues. The V and J ends lost 0 bases and 16 bases respectively, with 16 bases between them. Germline CDR1 is KGHSH and CDR2 is LQKENI.

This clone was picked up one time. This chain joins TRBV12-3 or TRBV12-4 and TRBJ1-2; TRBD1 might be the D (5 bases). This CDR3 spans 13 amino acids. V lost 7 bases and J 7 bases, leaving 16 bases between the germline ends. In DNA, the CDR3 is TGTGCCAGCACCATAGGGGCCGGTCTTGGCTACACCTTC. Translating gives CASTIGAGLGYTF.

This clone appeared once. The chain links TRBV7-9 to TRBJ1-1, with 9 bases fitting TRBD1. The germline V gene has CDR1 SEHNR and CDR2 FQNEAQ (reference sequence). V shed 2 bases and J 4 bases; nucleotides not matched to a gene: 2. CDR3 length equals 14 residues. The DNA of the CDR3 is TGTGCCAGCAGCTTATTGACAGGGGGCACTGAAGCTTTCTTT. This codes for CASSLLTGGTEAFF.

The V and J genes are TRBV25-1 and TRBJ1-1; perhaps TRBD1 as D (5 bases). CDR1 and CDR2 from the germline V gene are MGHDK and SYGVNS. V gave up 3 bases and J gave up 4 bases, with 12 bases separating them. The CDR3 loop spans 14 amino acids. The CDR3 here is CASSDPQGLTEAFF. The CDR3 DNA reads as TGTGCCAGCAGTGACCCCCAGGGTCTCACTGAAGCTTTCTTT.

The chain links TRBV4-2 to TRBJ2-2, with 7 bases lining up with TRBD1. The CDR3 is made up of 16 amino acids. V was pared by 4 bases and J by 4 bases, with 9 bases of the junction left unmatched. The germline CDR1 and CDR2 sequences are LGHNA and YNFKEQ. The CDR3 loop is CASSPATGPGTGELFF. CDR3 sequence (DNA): TGTGCCAGCAGCCCGGCGACAGGGCCGGGCACCGGGGAGCTGTTTTTT.

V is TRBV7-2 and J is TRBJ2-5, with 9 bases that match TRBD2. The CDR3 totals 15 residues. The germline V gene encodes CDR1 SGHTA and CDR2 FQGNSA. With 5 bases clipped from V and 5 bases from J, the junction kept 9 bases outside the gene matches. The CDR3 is CASSVRGGLGETQYF. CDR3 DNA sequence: TGTGCCAGCAGCGTGCGGGGGGGCTTGGGTGAGACCCAGTACTTC.

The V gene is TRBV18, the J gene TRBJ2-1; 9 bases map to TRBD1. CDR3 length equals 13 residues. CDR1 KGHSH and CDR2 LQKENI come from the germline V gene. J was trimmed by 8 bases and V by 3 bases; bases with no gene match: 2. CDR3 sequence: CASSPRTGDEQFF. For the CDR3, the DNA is TGTGCCAGCTCACCGAGGACAGGGGATGAGCAGTTCTTC. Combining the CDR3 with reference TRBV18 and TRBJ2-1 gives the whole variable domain NAGVMQNPRHLVRRRGQEARLRCSPMKGHSHVYWYRQLPEEGLKFMVYLQKENIIDESGMPKERFSAEFPKEGPSILRIQQVVRGDSAAYFCASSPRTGDEQFFGPGTRLTVL.

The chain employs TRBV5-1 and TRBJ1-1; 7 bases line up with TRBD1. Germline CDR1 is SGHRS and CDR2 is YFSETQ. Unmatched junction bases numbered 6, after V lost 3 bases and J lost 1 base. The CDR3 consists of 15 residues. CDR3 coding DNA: TGCGCCAGCAGCTCCAATGGGGACAGGAACACTGAAGCTTTCTTT. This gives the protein CASSSNGDRNTEAFF.

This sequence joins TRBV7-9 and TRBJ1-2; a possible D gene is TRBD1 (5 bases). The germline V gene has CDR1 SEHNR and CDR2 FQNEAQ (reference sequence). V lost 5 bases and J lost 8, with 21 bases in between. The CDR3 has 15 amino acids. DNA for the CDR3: TGTGCCAGCAGCCATAGTACGGCGGGGGGAGAGGGCTACACCTTC. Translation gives CASSHSTAGGEGYTF.

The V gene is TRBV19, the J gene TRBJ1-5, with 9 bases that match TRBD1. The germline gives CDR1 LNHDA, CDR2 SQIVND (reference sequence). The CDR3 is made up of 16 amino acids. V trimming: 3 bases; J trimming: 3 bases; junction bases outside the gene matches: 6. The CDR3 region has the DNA TGTGCCAGTAGTATCGGGACAGGGCAATACAATCAGCCCCAGCATTTT. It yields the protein CASSIGTGQYNQPQHF.

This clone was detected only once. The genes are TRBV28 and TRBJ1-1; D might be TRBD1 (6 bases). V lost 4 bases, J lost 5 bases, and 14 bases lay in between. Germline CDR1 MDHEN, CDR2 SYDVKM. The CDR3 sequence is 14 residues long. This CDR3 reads CASSSLAGETEAFF. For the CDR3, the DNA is TGTGCCAGCAGTTCCCTCGCAGGGGAAACTGAAGCTTTCTTT.

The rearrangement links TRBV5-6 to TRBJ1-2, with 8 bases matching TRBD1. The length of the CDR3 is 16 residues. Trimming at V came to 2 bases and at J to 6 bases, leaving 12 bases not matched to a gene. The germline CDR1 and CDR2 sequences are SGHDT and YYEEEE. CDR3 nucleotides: TGTGCCAGCAGCTTCAGACAGGGGTCCCCTTATGATGGCTACACCTTC. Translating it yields CASSFRQGSPYDGYTF.

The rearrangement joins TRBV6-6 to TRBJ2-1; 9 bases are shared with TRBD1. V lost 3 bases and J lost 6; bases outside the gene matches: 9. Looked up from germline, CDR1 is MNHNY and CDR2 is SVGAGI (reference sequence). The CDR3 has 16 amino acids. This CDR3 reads CASSYQSGTGSNEQFF. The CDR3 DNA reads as TGTGCCAGCAGTTATCAATCCGGGACAGGGTCCAATGAGCAGTTCTTC.

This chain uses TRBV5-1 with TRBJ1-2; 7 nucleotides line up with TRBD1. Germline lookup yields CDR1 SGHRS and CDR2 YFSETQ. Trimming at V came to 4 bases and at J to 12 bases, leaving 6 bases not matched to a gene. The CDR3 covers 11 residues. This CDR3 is CASSGRQGHTF. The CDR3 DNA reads TGCGCCAGCAGCGGTAGACAGGGCCACACCTTC.

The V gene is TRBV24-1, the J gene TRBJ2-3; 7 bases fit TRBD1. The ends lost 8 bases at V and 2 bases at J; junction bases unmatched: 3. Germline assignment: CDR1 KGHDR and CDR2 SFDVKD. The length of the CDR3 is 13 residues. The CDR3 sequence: CATKDRSTDTQYF. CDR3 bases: TGTGCCACCAAGGACAGGTCCACAGATACGCAGTATTTT.

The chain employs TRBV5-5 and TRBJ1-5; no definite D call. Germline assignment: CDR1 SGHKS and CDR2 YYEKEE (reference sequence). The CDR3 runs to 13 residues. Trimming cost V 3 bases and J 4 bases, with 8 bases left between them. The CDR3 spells CASSSGNNQPQHF. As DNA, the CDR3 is TGTGCCAGCAGCTCGGGAAATAATCAGCCCCAGCATTTT.

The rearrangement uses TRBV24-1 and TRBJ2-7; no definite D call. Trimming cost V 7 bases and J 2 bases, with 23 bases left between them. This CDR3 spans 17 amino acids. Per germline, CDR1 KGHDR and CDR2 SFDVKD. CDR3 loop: CATSDPLSRYGTYEQYF. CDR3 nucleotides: TGTGCCACCAGCGATCCCTTATCGCGGTATGGTACCTACGAGCAGTACTTC.

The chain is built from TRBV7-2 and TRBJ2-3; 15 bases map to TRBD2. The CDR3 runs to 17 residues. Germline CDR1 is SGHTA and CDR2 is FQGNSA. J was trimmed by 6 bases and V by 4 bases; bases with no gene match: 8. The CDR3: CASSSSRTSGGADTQYF. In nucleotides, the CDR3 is TGTGCCAGCAGCTCCTCCAGGACTAGCGGGGGGGCCGATACGCAGTATTTT. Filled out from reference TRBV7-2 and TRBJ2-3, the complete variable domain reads GAGVSQSPSNKVTEKGKDVELRCDPISGHTALYWYRQSLGQGLEFLIYFQGNSAPDKSGLPSDRFSAERTGGSVSTLTIQRTQQEDSAVYLCASSSSRTSGGADTQYFGPGTRLTVL.

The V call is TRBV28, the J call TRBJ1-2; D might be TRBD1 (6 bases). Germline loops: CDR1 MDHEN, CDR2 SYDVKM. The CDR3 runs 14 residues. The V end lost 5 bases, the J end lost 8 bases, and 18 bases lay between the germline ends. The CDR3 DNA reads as TGTGCCAGCAGTCTCCCGGGACAAAATTGGGGCTACACCTTC. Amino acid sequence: CASSLPGQNWGYTF.

The CDR3 nucleotides read TGCGCCAGCAGCGGGGGACAGGTCAACTCTGGAAACACCATATATTTT. Protein: CASSGGQVNSGNTIYF. The chain is built from TRBV5-1 and TRBJ1-3, with 8 bases lining up with TRBD1. This CDR3 comprises 16 residues. Germline CDR1 SGHRS, CDR2 YFSETQ. The trim removed 4 bases at V and 0 bases at J, leaving 6 bases unmatched. Full variable domain (remainder filled in from reference TRBV5-1 and TRBJ1-3): KAGVTQTPRYLIKTRGQQVTLSCSPISGHRSVSWYQQTPGQGLQFLFEYFSETQRNKGNFPGRFSGRQFSNSRSEMNVSTLELGDSALYLCASSGGQVNSGNTIYFGEGSWLTVV.

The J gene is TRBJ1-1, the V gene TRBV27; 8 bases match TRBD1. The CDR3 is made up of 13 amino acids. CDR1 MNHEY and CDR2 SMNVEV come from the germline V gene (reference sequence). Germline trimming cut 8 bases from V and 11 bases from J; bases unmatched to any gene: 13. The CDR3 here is CASAPGQVNAAFF. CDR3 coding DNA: TGTGCCAGCGCTCCGGGACAGGTAAATGCGGCTTTCTTT.

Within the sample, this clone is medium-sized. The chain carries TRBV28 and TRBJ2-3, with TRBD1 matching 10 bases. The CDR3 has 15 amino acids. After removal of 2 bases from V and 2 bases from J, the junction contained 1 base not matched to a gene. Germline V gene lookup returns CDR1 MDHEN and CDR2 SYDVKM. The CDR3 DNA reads TGTGCCAGCAGTTTAGGGACAGGGGACACAGATACGCAGTATTTT. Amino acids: CASSLGTGDTDTQYF.

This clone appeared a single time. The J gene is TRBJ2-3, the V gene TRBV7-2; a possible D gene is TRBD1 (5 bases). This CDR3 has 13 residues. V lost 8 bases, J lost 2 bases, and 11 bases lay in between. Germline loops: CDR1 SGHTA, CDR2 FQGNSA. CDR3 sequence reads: CASCDSFTDTQYF. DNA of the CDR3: TGTGCCAGCTGTGACAGTTTCACAGATACGCAGTATTTT.

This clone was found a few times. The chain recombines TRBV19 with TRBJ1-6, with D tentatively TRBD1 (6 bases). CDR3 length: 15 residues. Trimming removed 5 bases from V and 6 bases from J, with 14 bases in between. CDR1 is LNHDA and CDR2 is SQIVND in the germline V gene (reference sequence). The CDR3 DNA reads TGTGCCAGTAGTCCTCTAGACAGGAGTAATTCACCCCTCCACTTT. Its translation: CASSPLDRSNSPLHF.

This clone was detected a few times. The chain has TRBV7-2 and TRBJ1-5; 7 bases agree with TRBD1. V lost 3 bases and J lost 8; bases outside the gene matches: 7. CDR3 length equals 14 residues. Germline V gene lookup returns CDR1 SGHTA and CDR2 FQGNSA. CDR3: CASSFRDRSEPQHF. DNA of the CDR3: TGTGCCAGCAGCTTCCGGGACAGAAGTGAGCCCCAGCATTTT. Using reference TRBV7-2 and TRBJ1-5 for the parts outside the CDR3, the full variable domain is GAGVSQSPSNKVTEKGKDVELRCDPISGHTALYWYRQSLGQGLEFLIYFQGNSAPDKSGLPSDRFSAERTGGSVSTLTIQRTQQEDSAVYLCASSFRDRSEPQHFGDGTRLSIL.

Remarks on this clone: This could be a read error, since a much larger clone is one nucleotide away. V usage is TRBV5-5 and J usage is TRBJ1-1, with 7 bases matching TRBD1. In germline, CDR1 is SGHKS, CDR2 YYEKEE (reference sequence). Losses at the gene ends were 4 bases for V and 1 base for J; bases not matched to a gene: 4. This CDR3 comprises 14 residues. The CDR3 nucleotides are TGTGCCAGCAGCCCCCGACAGGGGAACACTGAAGCTTTCTTT. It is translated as CASSPRQGNTEAFF.